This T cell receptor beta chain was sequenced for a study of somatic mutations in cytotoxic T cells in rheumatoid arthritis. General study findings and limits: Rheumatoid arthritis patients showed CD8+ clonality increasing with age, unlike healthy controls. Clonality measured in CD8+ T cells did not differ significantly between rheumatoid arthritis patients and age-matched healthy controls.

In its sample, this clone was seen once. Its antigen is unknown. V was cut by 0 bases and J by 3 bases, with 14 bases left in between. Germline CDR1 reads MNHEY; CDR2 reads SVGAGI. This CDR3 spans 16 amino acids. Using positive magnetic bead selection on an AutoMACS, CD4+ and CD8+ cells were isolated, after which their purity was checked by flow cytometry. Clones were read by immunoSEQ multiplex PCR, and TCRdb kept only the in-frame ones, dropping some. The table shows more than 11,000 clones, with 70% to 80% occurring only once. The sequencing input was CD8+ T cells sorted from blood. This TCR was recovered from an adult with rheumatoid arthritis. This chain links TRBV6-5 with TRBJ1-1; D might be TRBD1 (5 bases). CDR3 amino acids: CASSYSIGARDTEAFF. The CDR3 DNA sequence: TGTGCCAGCAGTTACTCGATTGGGGCGCGGGACACTGAAGCTTTCTTT.